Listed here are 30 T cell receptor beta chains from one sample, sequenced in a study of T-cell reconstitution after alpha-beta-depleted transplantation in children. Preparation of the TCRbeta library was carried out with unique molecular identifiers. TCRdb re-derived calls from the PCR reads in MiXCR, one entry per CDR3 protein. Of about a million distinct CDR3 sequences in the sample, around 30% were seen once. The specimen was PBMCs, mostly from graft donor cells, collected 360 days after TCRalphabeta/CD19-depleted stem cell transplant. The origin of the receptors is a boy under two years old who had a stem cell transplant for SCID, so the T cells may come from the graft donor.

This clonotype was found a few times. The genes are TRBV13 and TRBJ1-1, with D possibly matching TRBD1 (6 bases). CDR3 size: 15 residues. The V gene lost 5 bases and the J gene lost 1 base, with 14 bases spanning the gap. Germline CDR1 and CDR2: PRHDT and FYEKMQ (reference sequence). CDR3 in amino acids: CASSTEDSQNTEAFF. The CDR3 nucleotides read TGTGCCAGCAGCACCGAGGACAGTCAGAACACTGAAGCTTTCTTT.

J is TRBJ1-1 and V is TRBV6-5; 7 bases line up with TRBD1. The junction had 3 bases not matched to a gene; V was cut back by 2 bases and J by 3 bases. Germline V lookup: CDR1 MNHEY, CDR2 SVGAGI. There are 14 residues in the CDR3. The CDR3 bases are TGTGCCAGCAGTTACAAAGGGGGCCACACTGAAGCTTTCTTT. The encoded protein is CASSYKGGHTEAFF.

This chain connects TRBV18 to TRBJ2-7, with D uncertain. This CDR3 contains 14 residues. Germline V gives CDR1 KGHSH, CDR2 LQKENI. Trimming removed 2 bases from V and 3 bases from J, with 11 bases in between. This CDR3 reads CASSPSVFLYEQYF. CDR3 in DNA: TGTGCCAGCTCACCATCAGTATTTCTCTACGAGCAGTACTTC. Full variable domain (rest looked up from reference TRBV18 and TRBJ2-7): NAGVMQNPRHLVRRRGQEARLRCSPMKGHSHVYWYRQLPEEGLKFMVYLQKENIIDESGMPKERFSAEFPKEGPSILRIQQVVRGDSAAYFCASSPSVFLYEQYFGPGTRLTVT.

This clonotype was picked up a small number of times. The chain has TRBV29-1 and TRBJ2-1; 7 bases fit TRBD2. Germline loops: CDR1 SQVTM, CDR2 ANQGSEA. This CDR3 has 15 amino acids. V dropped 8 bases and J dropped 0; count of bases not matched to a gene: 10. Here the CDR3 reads CSSFGGRGSYNEQFF. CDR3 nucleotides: TGCAGCTCCTTCGGGGGGAGGGGCTCCTACAATGAGCAGTTCTTC.

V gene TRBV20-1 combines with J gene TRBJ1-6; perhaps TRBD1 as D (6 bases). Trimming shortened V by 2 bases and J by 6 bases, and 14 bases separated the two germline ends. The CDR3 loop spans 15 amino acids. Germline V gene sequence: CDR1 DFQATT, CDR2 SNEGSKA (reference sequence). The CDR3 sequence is CSARRRGASNSPLHF. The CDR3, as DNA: TGCAGTGCTAGACGGCGGGGGGCAAGTAATTCACCCCTCCACTTT.

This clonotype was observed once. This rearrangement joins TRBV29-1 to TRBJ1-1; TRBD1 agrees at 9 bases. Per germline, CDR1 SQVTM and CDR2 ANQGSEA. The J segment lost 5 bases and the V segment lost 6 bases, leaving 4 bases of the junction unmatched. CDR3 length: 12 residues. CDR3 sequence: CSVTGGRTEAFF. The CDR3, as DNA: TGCAGCGTGACAGGGGGGCGAACTGAAGCTTTCTTT.

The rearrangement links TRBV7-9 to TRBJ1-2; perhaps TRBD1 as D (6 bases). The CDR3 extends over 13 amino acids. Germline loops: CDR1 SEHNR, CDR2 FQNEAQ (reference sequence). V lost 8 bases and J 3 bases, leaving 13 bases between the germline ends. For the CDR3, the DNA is TGTGCCAGCTCTACAGGGTCAGACTATGGCTACACCTTC. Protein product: CASSTGSDYGYTF.

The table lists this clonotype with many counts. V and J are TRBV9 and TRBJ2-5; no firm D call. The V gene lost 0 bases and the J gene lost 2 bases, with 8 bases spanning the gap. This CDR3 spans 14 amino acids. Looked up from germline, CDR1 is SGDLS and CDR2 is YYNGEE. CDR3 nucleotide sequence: TGTGCCAGCAGCGTAGACGGGTTGCAAGAGACCCAGTACTTC. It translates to CASSVDGLQETQYF.

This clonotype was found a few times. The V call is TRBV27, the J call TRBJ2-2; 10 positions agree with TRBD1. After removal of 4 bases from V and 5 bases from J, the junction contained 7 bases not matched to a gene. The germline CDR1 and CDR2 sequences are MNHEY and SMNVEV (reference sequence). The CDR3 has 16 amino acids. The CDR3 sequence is CASSSLRTGGTGELFF. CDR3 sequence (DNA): TGTGCCAGCAGTTCACTACGGACAGGGGGAACCGGGGAGCTGTTTTTT.

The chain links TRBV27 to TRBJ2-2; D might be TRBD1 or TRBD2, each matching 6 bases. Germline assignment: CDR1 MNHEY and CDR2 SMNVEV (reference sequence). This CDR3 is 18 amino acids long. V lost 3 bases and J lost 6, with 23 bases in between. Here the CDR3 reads CASSFTRGLVRFAGELFF. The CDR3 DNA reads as TGTGCCAGCAGTTTCACCCGGGGGCTAGTACGTTTCGCCGGGGAGCTGTTTTTT.

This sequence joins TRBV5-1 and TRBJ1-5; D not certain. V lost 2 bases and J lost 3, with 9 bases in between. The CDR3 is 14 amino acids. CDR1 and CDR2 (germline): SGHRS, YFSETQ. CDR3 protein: CASSLDLDNQPQHF. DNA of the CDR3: TGCGCCAGCAGCTTAGACTTGGACAATCAGCCCCAGCATTTT.

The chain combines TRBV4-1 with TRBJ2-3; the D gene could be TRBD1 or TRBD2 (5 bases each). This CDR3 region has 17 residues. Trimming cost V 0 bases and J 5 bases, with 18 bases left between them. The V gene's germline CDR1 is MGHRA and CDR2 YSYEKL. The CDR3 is CASSQDIVGAGGDTQYF. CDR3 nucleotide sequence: TGCGCCAGCAGCCAAGATATAGTCGGGGCCGGTGGAGATACGCAGTATTTT.

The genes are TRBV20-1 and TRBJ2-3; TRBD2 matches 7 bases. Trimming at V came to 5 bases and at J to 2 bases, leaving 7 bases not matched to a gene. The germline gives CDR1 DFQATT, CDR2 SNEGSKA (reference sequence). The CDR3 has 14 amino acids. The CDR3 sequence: CSAQTGTNTDTQYF. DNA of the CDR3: TGCAGTGCTCAAACCGGGACTAACACAGATACGCAGTATTTT.

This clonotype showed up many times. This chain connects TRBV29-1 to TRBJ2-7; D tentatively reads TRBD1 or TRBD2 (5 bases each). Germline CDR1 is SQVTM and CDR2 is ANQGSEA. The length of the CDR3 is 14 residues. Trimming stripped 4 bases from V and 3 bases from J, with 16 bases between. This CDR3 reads CSVVGRQGVYEQYF. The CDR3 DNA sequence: TGCAGCGTTGTGGGAAGGCAGGGAGTCTACGAGCAGTACTTC.

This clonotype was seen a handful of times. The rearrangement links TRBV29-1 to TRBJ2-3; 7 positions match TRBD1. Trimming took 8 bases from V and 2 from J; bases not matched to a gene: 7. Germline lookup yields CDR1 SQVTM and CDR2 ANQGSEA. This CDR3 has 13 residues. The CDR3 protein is CSSGTVHTDTQYF. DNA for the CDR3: TGCAGCTCTGGGACAGTCCACACAGATACGCAGTATTTT.

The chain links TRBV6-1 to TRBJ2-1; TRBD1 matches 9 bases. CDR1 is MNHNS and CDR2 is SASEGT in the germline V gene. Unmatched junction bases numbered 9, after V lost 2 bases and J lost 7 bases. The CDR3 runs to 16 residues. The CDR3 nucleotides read TGTGCCAGCAGTGAATGGCAAGGACAGGGGTGGAATGAGCAGTTCTTC. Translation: CASSEWQGQGWNEQFF.

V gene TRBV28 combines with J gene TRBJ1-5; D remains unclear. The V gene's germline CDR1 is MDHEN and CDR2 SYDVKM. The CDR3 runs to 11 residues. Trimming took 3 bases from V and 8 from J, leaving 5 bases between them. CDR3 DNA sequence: TGTGCCAGCAGTTTCGGGGAGCCCCAGCATTTT. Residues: CASSFGEPQHF.

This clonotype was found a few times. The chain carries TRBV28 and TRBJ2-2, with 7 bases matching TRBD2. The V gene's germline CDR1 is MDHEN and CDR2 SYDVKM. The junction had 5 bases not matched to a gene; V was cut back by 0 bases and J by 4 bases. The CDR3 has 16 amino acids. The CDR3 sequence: CASSLWAGVTTGELFF. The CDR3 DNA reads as TGTGCCAGCAGTTTATGGGCGGGGGTGACCACCGGGGAGCTGTTTTTT.

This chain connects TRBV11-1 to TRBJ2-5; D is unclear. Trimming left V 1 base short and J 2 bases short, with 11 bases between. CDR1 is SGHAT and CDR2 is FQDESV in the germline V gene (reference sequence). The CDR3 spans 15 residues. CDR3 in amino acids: CASSLVLGPQETQYF. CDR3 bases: TGTGCCAGCAGCTTAGTCCTCGGGCCTCAAGAGACCCAGTACTTC.

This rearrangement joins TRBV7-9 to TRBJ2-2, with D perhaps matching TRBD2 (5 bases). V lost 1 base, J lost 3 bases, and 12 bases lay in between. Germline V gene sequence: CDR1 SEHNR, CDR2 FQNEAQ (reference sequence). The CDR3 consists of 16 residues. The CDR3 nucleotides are TGTGCCAGCAGCTTAGTGGGAGAGAGCTACACCGGGGAGCTGTTTTTT. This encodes CASSLVGESYTGELFF.

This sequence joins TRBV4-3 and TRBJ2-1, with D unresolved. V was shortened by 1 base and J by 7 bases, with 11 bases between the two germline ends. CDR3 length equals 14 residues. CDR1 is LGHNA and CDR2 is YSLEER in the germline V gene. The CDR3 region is CASSQAPRGNEQFF. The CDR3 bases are TGCGCCAGCAGCCAAGCCCCACGAGGAAATGAGCAGTTCTTC.

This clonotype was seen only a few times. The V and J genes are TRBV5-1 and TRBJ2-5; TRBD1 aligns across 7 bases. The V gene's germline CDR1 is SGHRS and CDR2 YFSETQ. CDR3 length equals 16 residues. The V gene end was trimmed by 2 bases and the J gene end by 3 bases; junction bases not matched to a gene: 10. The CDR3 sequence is CASSFNRGSGEETQYF. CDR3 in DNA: TGCGCCAGCAGCTTCAACAGGGGTTCAGGTGAAGAGACCCAGTACTTC.

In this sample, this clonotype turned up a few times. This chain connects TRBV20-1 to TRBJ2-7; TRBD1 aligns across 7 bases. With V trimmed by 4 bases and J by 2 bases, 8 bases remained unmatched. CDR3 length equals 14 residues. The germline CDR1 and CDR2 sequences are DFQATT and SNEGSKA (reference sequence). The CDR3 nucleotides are TGCAGTGCTAACCACAGGGGAGCCACCTACGAGCAGTACTTC. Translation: CSANHRGATYEQYF.

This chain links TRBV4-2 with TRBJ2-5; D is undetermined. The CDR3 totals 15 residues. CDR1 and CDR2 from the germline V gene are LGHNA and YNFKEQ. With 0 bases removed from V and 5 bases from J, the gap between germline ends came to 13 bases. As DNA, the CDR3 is TGTGCCAGCAGCCAAGAGGTGGACGCCCGTGAGACCCAGTACTTC. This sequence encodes CASSQEVDARETQYF.

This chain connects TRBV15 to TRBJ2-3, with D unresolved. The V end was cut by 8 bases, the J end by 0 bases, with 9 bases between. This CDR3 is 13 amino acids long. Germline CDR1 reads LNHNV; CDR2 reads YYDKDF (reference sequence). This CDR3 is CATRTASTDTQYF. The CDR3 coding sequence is TGTGCCACCCGTACGGCTAGCACAGATACGCAGTATTTT.

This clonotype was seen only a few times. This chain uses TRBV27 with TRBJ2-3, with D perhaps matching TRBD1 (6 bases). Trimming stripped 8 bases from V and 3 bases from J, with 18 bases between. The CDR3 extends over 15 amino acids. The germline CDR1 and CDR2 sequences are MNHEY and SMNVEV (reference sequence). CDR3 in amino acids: CASGEQGLGTDTQYF. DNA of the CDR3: TGTGCCAGCGGGGAACAGGGCCTGGGGACAGATACGCAGTATTTT.

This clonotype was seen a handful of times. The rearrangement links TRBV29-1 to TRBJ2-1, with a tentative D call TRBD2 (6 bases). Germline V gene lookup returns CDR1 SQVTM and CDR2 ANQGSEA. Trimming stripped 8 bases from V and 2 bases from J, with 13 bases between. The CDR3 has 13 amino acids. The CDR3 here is CSSVGGPYNEQFF. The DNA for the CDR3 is TGCAGCTCCGTGGGGGGTCCCTACAATGAGCAGTTCTTC.

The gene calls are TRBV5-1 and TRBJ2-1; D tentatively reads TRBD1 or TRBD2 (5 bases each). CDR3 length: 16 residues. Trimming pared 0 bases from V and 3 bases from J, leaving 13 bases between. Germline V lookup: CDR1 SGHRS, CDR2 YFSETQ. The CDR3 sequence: CASSLAGLGVYNEQFF. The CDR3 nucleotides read TGCGCCAGCAGCTTGGCCGGGTTGGGGGTCTACAATGAGCAGTTCTTC. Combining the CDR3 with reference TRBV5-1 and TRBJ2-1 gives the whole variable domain KAGVTQTPRYLIKTRGQQVTLSCSPISGHRSVSWYQQTPGQGLQFLFEYFSETQRNKGNFPGRFSGRQFSNSRSEMNVSTLELGDSALYLCASSLAGLGVYNEQFFGPGTRLTVL.

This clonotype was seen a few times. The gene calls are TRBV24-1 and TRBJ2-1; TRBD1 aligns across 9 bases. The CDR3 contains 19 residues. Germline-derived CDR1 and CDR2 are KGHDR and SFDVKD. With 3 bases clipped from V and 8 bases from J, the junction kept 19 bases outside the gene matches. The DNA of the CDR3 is TGTGCCACCAGTGATGCCGGAGGACGGACAGGGGATCCGCTCGATGAGCAGTTCTTC. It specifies CATSDAGGRTGDPLDEQFF.

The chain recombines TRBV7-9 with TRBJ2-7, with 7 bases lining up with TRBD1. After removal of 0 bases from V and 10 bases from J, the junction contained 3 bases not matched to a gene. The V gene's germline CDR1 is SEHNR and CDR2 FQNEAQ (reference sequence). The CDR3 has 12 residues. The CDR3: CASSLARGHQYF. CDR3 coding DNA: TGTGCCAGCAGCTTAGCGAGGGGGCATCAGTACTTC. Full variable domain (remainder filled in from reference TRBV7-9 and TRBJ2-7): DTGVSQNPRHKITKRGQNVTFRCDPISEHNRLYWYRQTLGQGPEFLTYFQNEAQLEKSRLLSDRFSAERPKGSFSTLEIQRTEQGDSAMYLCASSLARGHQYFGPGTRLTVT.